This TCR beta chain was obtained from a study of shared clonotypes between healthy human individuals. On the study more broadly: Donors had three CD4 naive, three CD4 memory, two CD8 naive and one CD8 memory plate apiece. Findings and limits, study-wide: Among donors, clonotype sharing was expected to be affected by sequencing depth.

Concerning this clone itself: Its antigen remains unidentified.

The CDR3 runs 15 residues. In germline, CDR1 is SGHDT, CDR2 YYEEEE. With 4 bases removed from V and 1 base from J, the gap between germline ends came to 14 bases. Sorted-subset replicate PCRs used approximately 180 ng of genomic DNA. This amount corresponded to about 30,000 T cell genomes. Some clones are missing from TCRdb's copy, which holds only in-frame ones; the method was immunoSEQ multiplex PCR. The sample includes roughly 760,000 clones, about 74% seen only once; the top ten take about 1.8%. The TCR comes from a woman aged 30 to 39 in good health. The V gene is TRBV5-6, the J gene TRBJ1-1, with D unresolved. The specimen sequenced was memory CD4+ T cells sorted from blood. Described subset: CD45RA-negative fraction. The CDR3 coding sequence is TGTGCCAGCAGCCTCTCCCGGCCGAAGAACACTGAAGCTTTCTTT. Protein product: CASSLSRPKNTEAFF. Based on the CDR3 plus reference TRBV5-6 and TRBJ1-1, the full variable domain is DAGVTQSPTHLIKTRGQQVTLRCSPKSGHDTVSWYQQALGQGPQFIFQYYEEEERQRGNFPDRFSGHQFPNYSSELNVNALLLGDSALYLCASSLSRPKNTEAFFGQGTRLTVV.